These 20 T cell receptor beta chains share one sample of origin, sequenced in a study of regulatory T cells in long-lasting Graves disease. Assembly of TCR beta libraries relied on iRepertoire HTBI primers together with Arm-PCR of CDR3 regions. MiXCR, run by TCRdb on the multiplex PCR reads, gives a single entry per CDR3 protein. The sample lists roughly 560,000 distinct CDR3 sequences; around 15% were seen once. Time point denoted: newly diagnosed GD, antithyroid drugs for less than 3 months. From RNA extracted from PBMCs, the TCR library was made. These same data were also listed under a study on T cells in Graves' hyperthyroidism and ophthalmopathy.

The sample in question was peripheral blood mononuclear cells (PBMCs), obtained at new diagnosis, from a patient treated with antithyroid drugs. All receptors come from a woman between 40 and 65 years old with Graves disease.

This clonotype was observed many times. The chain has TRBV20-1 and TRBJ1-2; D is perhaps TRBD1 (5 bases). The V end lost 3 bases, the J end lost 6 bases, and 11 bases lay between the germline ends. From germline, CDR1 is DFQATT and CDR2 SNEGSKA (reference sequence). The CDR3 has 12 amino acids. The CDR3 here is CSASPRVDGYTF. CDR3 nucleotides: TGCAGTGCTAGCCCCAGGGTCGATGGCTACACCTTC.

CDR3 sequence: CASSVVVTGELFF. The CDR3 DNA sequence: TGTGCCAGCAGCGTAGTCGTCACCGGGGAGCTGTTTTTT. The rearrangement uses TRBV9 and TRBJ2-2; D is unresolved. CDR1 and CDR2 from the germline V gene are SGDLS and YYNGEE. The CDR3 is 13 amino acids. V lost 0 bases and J lost 4, with 4 bases in between.

The V and J genes are TRBV20-1 and TRBJ2-7, with D perhaps matching TRBD1 or TRBD2 (5 bases each). The V end was cut by 0 bases, the J end by 5 bases, with 14 bases between. CDR1 and CDR2 from the germline V gene are DFQATT and SNEGSKA (reference sequence). The CDR3 runs to 14 residues. In nucleotides, the CDR3 is TGCAGTGCTAGAGATAGGGGATGGGGGAACGAGCAGTACTTC. Translated: CSARDRGWGNEQYF.

The CDR3 DNA is TGTGCCAGCTCACCACGAGGGGGGGACAATGAGCAGTTCTTC. As protein: CASSPRGGDNEQFF. The V gene is TRBV18, the J gene TRBJ2-1; maybe TRBD2 (7 bases). The CDR3 covers 14 residues. V shed 1 base and J shed 5 bases, with 9 bases lying between them. Germline lookup yields CDR1 KGHSH and CDR2 LQKENI.

This clonotype was observed many times. This chain uses TRBV2 with TRBJ2-2; D is ambiguous. The germline CDR1 and CDR2 sequences are SNHLY and FYNNEI. Trimming shortened V by 1 base and J by 8 bases, and 8 bases separated the two germline ends. This CDR3 is 13 amino acids long. This chain's CDR3 is CASSEVRRGELFF. As DNA, the CDR3 is TGTGCCAGCAGTGAAGTCCGGCGGGGGGAGCTGTTTTTT.

This clonotype has more than one count but fewer than ten. This chain uses TRBV18 with TRBJ2-2; D might be TRBD1 (6 bases). V was trimmed by 0 bases and J by 6 bases, leaving 11 bases between them. CDR3 size: 15 residues. Germline assignment: CDR1 KGHSH and CDR2 LQKENI. Written as DNA, the CDR3 is TGTGCCAGCTCACCACCGGGCAGGGGTGCCGGGGAGCTGTTTTTT. Encoded protein: CASSPPGRGAGELFF.

V and J are TRBV6-6 and TRBJ1-1; D is undetermined. Trimming left V 0 bases short and J 7 bases short, with 9 bases between. The V gene's germline CDR1 is MNHNY and CDR2 SVGAGI (reference sequence). CDR3 length: 13 amino acids. The DNA of the CDR3 is TGTGCCAGCAGTTACTCGTCAGGATTTGAAGCTTTCTTT. Its protein product is CASSYSSGFEAFF.

The chain is built from TRBV12-3 or TRBV12-4 and TRBJ1-4, with 12 bases that match TRBD1. The ends lost 7 bases at V and 8 bases at J; junction bases unmatched: 8. This CDR3 is built from 15 residues. CDR3 loop: CASTPRGQGAEKLFF. The DNA of the CDR3 is TGTGCCAGCACTCCCCGGGGACAGGGGGCAGAAAAACTGTTTTTT.

J is TRBJ2-1 and V is TRBV4-1; TRBD1 agrees at 9 bases. Germline V lookup: CDR1 MGHRA, CDR2 YSYEKL. The J segment lost 3 bases and the V segment lost 5 bases, leaving 5 bases of the junction unmatched. The CDR3 totals 15 residues. CDR3 amino acids: CASSSPDRGYNEQFF. Here the CDR3 DNA reads TGCGCCAGCAGCTCTCCGGACAGGGGCTACAATGAGCAGTTCTTC.

This clonotype was picked up many times. This sequence joins TRBV27 and TRBJ2-7, with D tentatively TRBD2 (7 bases). This CDR3 is 12 amino acids long. Germline-derived CDR1 and CDR2 are MNHEY and SMNVEV (reference sequence). V was clipped by 3 bases and J by 7 bases, with 10 bases between them. The CDR3 loop reads CASSFGGREQYF. CDR3 sequence (DNA): TGTGCCAGCAGTTTCGGGGGGCGGGAGCAGTACTTC.

The table lists this clonotype with many counts. The chain is built from TRBV12-3 or TRBV12-4 and TRBJ2-1, with TRBD2 as a possible D gene (5 bases). Trimming took 6 bases from V and 8 from J, leaving 8 bases between them. The CDR3 runs 11 residues. CDR3 amino acids: CASRVRDEQFF. The CDR3 coding sequence is TGTGCCAGCAGAGTGAGGGATGAGCAGTTCTTC.

This clonotype came up a few times. The genes are TRBV20-1 and TRBJ2-7; TRBD1 might be the D (6 bases). CDR1 DFQATT and CDR2 SNEGSKA come from the germline V gene (reference sequence). The ends were cut back, 3 bases at V and 0 bases at J, with 18 bases in the middle. The CDR3 length is 16 residues. For the CDR3, the DNA is TGCAGTGCTAGGCCGCAGGGGTTCCGGGGCTCCTACGAGCAGTACTTC. As protein: CSARPQGFRGSYEQYF.

The chain is built from TRBV19 and TRBJ1-1, with D perhaps matching TRBD1 (5 bases). This CDR3 is built from 11 residues. The V end lost 3 bases, the J end lost 8 bases, and 7 bases lay between the germline ends. Looked up from germline, CDR1 is LNHDA and CDR2 is SQIVND (reference sequence). The CDR3 region has the DNA TGTGCCAGTAGTATCCGGGGGGAAGCTTTCTTT. This sequence encodes CASSIRGEAFF.

This clonotype was found many times. The J gene is TRBJ2-7, the V gene TRBV7-9; D remains ambiguous. Germline V gene lookup returns CDR1 SEHNR and CDR2 FQNEAQ (reference sequence). The CDR3 is made up of 13 amino acids. Trimming pared 1 base from V and 4 bases from J, leaving 8 bases between. The CDR3 DNA reads TGTGCCAGCAGCTTAGAGGGCACGTACGAGCAGTACTTC. This translates into CASSLEGTYEQYF.

This clonotype was counted ten times or more. The gene calls are TRBV3-1 and TRBJ1-4; no firm D call. Germline CDR1 LGHDT, CDR2 YNNKEL (reference sequence). The V and J ends lost 2 bases and 10 bases respectively, with 8 bases between them. The CDR3 has 12 residues. The CDR3 DNA sequence: TGTGCCAGCAGCCAATCATTGGGAAAACTGTTTTTT. The encoded protein is CASSQSLGKLFF.

In its sample, this clonotype was seen a few times. V usage is TRBV6-2 or TRBV6-3 and J usage is TRBJ1-5; TRBD1 might be the D (5 bases). This CDR3 comprises 16 residues. Germline CDR1 is MNHEY and CDR2 is SVGEGT. With 2 bases removed from V and 2 bases from J, the gap between germline ends came to 13 bases. CDR3 sequence reads: CASSYPPGGGNQPQHF. The CDR3 region has the DNA TGTGCCAGCAGTTACCCCCCCGGAGGGGGCAATCAGCCCCAGCATTTT.

The table lists this clonotype with a few counts. The V and J genes are TRBV10-1 and TRBJ2-7; TRBD1 matches 8 bases. J gave up 3 bases and V 0 bases, and 4 bases lay outside the gene matches. CDR3 length: 15 residues. The germline CDR1 and CDR2 sequences are WNHNN and SYGVQD (reference sequence). CDR3 in amino acids: CASSESRGQVYEQYF. DNA for the CDR3: TGCGCCAGCAGTGAGTCAAGGGGACAGGTCTACGAGCAGTACTTC.

V usage is TRBV5-1 and J usage is TRBJ2-7; TRBD1 might be the D (6 bases). The germline V gene has CDR1 SGHRS and CDR2 YFSETQ. Trimming left V 0 bases short and J 5 bases short, with 15 bases between. The CDR3 totals 15 residues. CDR3 residues: CASSLGVRGYHEQYF. The DNA for the CDR3 is TGCGCCAGCAGCTTGGGAGTCAGGGGTTACCACGAGCAGTACTTC.

This rearrangement joins TRBV11-2 to TRBJ2-6; 11 bases are a match to TRBD2. This CDR3 region has 17 residues. V trimming: 5 bases; J trimming: 3 bases; junction bases outside the gene matches: 6. Germline CDR1 is SGHAT and CDR2 is FQNNGV. In DNA, the CDR3 is TGTGCCAGCAGCCACCCGGGACTAGCGGATGGGGCCAACGTCCTGACTTTC. Translated, it gives CASSHPGLADGANVLTF.

Many counts were recorded for this clonotype. J is TRBJ1-1 and V is TRBV28, with TRBD1 matching 11 bases. J lost 3 bases, V lost 11 bases, and 8 bases had no gene match. This CDR3 contains 14 residues. Germline V gene data show CDR1 as MDHEN and CDR2 as SYDVKM. The CDR3 nucleotides are TGTGCCCACGGGACAGGGGGTGGGCACACTGAAGCTTTCTTT. The encoded protein is CAHGTGGGHTEAFF.